These 27 T cell receptor beta chains came from one sample sequenced in a study of blood T cell repertoires in COVID-19. Libraries were prepared by immunoSEQ multiplex PCR; TCRdb keeps only in-frame clonotypes and omits some of them. Altogether about 100,000 clones are present, roughly 84% being singletons, with the ten largest covering roughly 17%. Sequenced material: peripheral blood. These TCRs come from a woman in her sixties with acute or convalescent COVID-19.

J is TRBJ2-7 and V is TRBV5-6; tentatively, D is TRBD2 (6 bases). The length of the CDR3 is 14 residues. The V and J ends lost 4 bases and 2 bases respectively, with 13 bases between them. Germline V gene sequence: CDR1 SGHDT, CDR2 YYEEEE. CDR3 amino acids: CASSPQRTTYEQYF. The CDR3 coding sequence is TGTGCCAGCAGCCCGCAGCGGACTACCTACGAGCAGTACTTC.

This chain's CDR3 is CASSTRTGGDYGYTF. As DNA, the CDR3 is TGTGCCAGCAGTACGAGGACAGGGGGCGACTATGGCTACACCTTC. The gene calls are TRBV6-6 and TRBJ1-2; 11 positions match TRBD1. The V gene's germline CDR1 is MNHNY and CDR2 SVGAGI (reference sequence). The CDR3 covers 15 residues. V lost 5 bases to trimming and J lost 3 bases; unmatched junction nucleotides: 5.

V usage is TRBV9 and J usage is TRBJ1-4; the D is unclear. This CDR3 spans 14 amino acids. The germline CDR1 and CDR2 sequences are SGDLS and YYNGEE. Trimming stripped 2 bases from V and 8 bases from J, with 13 bases between. The CDR3 nucleotides read TGTGCCAGCAGCGTCTCCGGGGTAGGGGAAAAACTGTTTTTT. Translated: CASSVSGVGEKLFF.

The CDR3 coding sequence is TGTGCCAGCAGCGGAGGGACAGGGTGGGCTGAAAAACTGTTTTTT. Its protein is CASSGGTGWAEKLFF. The chain joins TRBV7-9 to TRBJ1-4, with 9 bases identical to TRBD1. V lost 5 bases, J lost 7 bases, and 8 bases stayed unmatched. CDR1 is SEHNR and CDR2 is FQNEAQ in the germline V gene (reference sequence). The CDR3 has 15 amino acids. Based on the CDR3 plus reference TRBV7-9 and TRBJ1-4, the full variable domain is DTGVSQNPRHKITKRGQNVTFRCDPISEHNRLYWYRQTLGQGPEFLTYFQNEAQLEKSRLLSDRFSAERPKGSFSTLEIQRTEQGDSAMYLCASSGGTGWAEKLFFGSGTQLSVL.

The V and J genes are TRBV30 and TRBJ2-3, with 7 bases aligning to TRBD2. Germline values: CDR1 GTSNPN, CDR2 SVGIG (reference sequence). J lost 3 bases, V lost 1 base, and 19 bases had no gene match. The CDR3 runs 19 residues. CDR3 nucleotide sequence: TGTGCCTGGAGTGATACCGGGGGGTGGAGTATAAAGGGGACAGATACGCAGTATTTT. As protein: CAWSDTGGWSIKGTDTQYF.

V usage is TRBV2 and J usage is TRBJ1-4; no clear D. CDR1 and CDR2 (germline): SNHLY, FYNNEI. This CDR3 is 13 amino acids long. V dropped 6 bases and J dropped 5 bases, with 10 bases sitting between them. CDR3 residues: CASRNTVNEKLFF. CDR3 DNA sequence: TGTGCCAGCAGGAATACAGTAAATGAAAAACTGTTTTTT.

J is TRBJ1-1 and V is TRBV7-9; possible D gene TRBD1, 5 bases. V dropped 5 bases and J dropped 1 base, with 14 bases sitting between them. CDR3 length equals 15 residues. CDR1 is SEHNR, CDR2 FQNEAQ, per germline (reference sequence). CDR3 nucleotide sequence: TGTGCCAGCAGCCCCCAAGGCAGGGCGAACACTGAAGCTTTCTTT. This translates into CASSPQGRANTEAFF.

The chain carries TRBV2 and TRBJ1-5, with D uncertain. The CDR3 contains 14 residues. Germline lookup yields CDR1 SNHLY and CDR2 FYNNEI. Trimming removed 4 bases at V and 7 bases at J, with 14 bases between. The CDR3 DNA reads as TGTGCCAGCAGTGCCGGGAGGGTAGACCAGCCCCAGCATTTT. Translated: CASSAGRVDQPQHF.

This chain connects TRBV27 to TRBJ2-1, with TRBD1 matching over 8 bases. V shed 5 bases and J 7 bases; nucleotides not matched to a gene: 13. The CDR3 extends over 16 amino acids. Germline lookup yields CDR1 MNHEY and CDR2 SMNVEV (reference sequence). CDR3 coding DNA: TGTGCCAGCAGTCTTCCGGGACAGGCGGGCAGGAATGAGCAGTTCTTC. Encoded protein: CASSLPGQAGRNEQFF.

The CDR3, as DNA: TGTGCCAGCAGCTTGTCAATCTCCTACGAGCAGTACTTC. Encoded protein: CASSLSISYEQYF. The rearrangement joins TRBV5-4 to TRBJ2-7; D remains unclear. Germline V lookup: CDR1 SGHNT, CDR2 YYREEE (reference sequence). The CDR3 has 13 residues. The V and J ends lost 1 base and 0 bases respectively, with 5 bases between them.

The rearrangement joins TRBV19 to TRBJ2-3; 8 positions match TRBD1. Trimming cost V 7 bases and J 4 bases; bases outside gene matches: 7. This CDR3 contains 14 residues. Germline loops: CDR1 LNHDA, CDR2 SQIVND (reference sequence). CDR3 sequence: CASTRTGWADTQYF. The CDR3 DNA reads as TGTGCCAGTACCCGGACAGGGTGGGCAGATACGCAGTATTTT.

This CDR3 is CASSLESGSGNTIYF. DNA of the CDR3: TGTGCCAGCAGCTTGGAGTCGGGGTCTGGAAACACCATATATTTT. This chain connects TRBV5-4 to TRBJ1-3, with D unresolved. V lost 0 bases and J 1 base, leaving 8 bases between the germline ends. The CDR3 loop spans 15 amino acids. Germline V CDR1 and CDR2: SGHNT, YYREEE (reference sequence).

V is TRBV11-2 and J is TRBJ2-7; D is perhaps TRBD2 (6 bases). Germline V gene sequence: CDR1 SGHAT, CDR2 FQNNGV. The CDR3 runs to 11 residues. Trimming took 5 bases from V and 10 from J, leaving 12 bases between them. The CDR3 coding sequence is TGTGCCAGCAGCGGGGGGTTTGGACAGTACTTC. Protein sequence: CASSGGFGQYF.

This chain joins TRBV10-2 and TRBJ1-1, with 10 bases identical to TRBD1. After removal of 6 bases from V and 4 bases from J, the junction contained 5 bases not matched to a gene. This CDR3 has 14 residues. The V gene's germline CDR1 is WSHSY and CDR2 SAAADI. In DNA form, the CDR3 reads TGCGCCAGCAGGACAGGGGGCCAGTCCACTGAAGCTTTCTTT. Translated: CASRTGGQSTEAFF.

The chain employs TRBV19 and TRBJ2-7; possible D gene TRBD1, 5 bases. This CDR3 is built from 15 residues. V lost 6 bases and J 3 bases, leaving 18 bases between the germline ends. In germline, CDR1 is LNHDA, CDR2 SQIVND (reference sequence). DNA of the CDR3: TGTGCCAGTAGAGGGTGGCAGGGCAACGGCTACGAGCAGTACTTC. Protein: CASRGWQGNGYEQYF.

The genes are TRBV7-2 and TRBJ1-5; weak D call: TRBD1 (6 bases). Germline V gene sequence: CDR1 SGHTA, CDR2 FQGNSA. CDR3 length: 15 residues. V gave up 4 bases and J gave up 4 bases, with 14 bases separating them. CDR3 protein: CASSYSGTLNQPQHF. The CDR3 DNA is TGTGCCAGCAGCTATTCAGGGACACTAAATCAGCCCCAGCATTTT. The full variable domain, completed using reference TRBV7-2 and TRBJ1-5, is GAGVSQSPSNKVTEKGKDVELRCDPISGHTALYWYRQSLGQGLEFLIYFQGNSAPDKSGLPSDRFSAERTGGSVSTLTIQRTQQEDSAVYLCASSYSGTLNQPQHFGDGTRLSIL.

Concerning this clone: A junction boundary mismatches the germline segment, possibly from a read error. The V gene is TRBV28, the J gene TRBJ1-2, with 8 bases matching TRBD1. Germline loops: CDR1 MDHEN, CDR2 SYDVKM. This CDR3 is 12 amino acids long. The CDR3 region has the DNA TGTGCCAGCAGTTTATCTGGACAGGGCATATCCTTC. Encoded protein: CASSLSGQGISF.

V usage is TRBV11-3 and J usage is TRBJ2-3; 7 nucleotides match TRBD1. There are 15 residues in the CDR3. V lost 5 bases, J lost 0 bases, and 5 bases stayed unmatched. Germline-derived CDR1 and CDR2 are SGHNT and YENEEA. CDR3 residues: CASSRRTGSTDTQYF. The DNA of the CDR3 is TGTGCCAGCAGCCGGCGGACAGGTAGCACAGATACGCAGTATTTT.

This chain uses TRBV19 with TRBJ1-5; TRBD1 might be the D (5 bases). In germline, CDR1 is LNHDA, CDR2 SQIVND (reference sequence). The CDR3 runs to 13 residues. V was trimmed by 3 bases and J by 2 bases, leaving 5 bases between them. This CDR3 reads CASSMGRNQPQHF. DNA of the CDR3: TGTGCCAGTAGTATGGGGCGCAATCAGCCCCAGCATTTT.

J is TRBJ1-5 and V is TRBV2; unclear D gene. Trimming stripped 0 bases from V and 5 bases from J, with 11 bases between. Germline values: CDR1 SNHLY, CDR2 FYNNEI. The CDR3 has 15 amino acids. The CDR3, as DNA: TGTGCCAGCAGTGAAGCGATCGGGTTCGATCAGCCCCAGCATTTT. Translating it yields CASSEAIGFDQPQHF. Full variable domain (remainder filled in from reference TRBV2 and TRBJ1-5): EPEVTQTPSHQVTQMGQEVILRCVPISNHLYFYWYRQILGQKVEFLVSFYNNEISEKSEIFDDQFSVERPDGSNFTLKIRSTKLEDSAMYFCASSEAIGFDQPQHFGDGTRLSIL.

This clone was seen only once. This rearrangement joins TRBV4-1 to TRBJ2-5; 8 nucleotides match TRBD1. Germline values: CDR1 MGHRA, CDR2 YSYEKL. There are 16 residues in the CDR3. V was clipped by 0 bases and J by 5 bases; unmatched bases: 8. Here the CDR3 reads CASSQERTGSWETQYF. The DNA for the CDR3 is TGCGCCAGCAGCCAAGAAAGGACAGGGTCTTGGGAGACCCAGTACTTC.

CDR3 DNA: TGTGCCAGCAGTTCTCGACAGGGAGGATTGAATGAGCAGTTCTTC. It encodes CASSSRQGGLNEQFF. The J gene is TRBJ2-1, the V gene TRBV28; TRBD1 is a possible D gene (7 bases). V lost 4 bases and J 7 bases, leaving 17 bases between the germline ends. This CDR3 has 15 amino acids. The germline gives CDR1 MDHEN, CDR2 SYDVKM.

The J gene is TRBJ1-2, the V gene TRBV6-5, with D possibly being TRBD1 (6 bases). The CDR3 extends over 15 amino acids. The germline V gene has CDR1 MNHEY and CDR2 SVGAGI. V was cut by 2 bases and J by 2 bases, with 12 bases left in between. The CDR3 DNA reads TGTGCCAGCAGTTACGGCGGGGGACACAACTATGGCTACACCTTC. Amino acid sequence: CASSYGGGHNYGYTF.

This chain links TRBV28 with TRBJ1-5; D is perhaps TRBD1 (5 bases). The germline CDR1 and CDR2 sequences are MDHEN and SYDVKM. The CDR3 totals 12 residues. The V and J ends lost 7 bases and 7 bases respectively, with 11 bases between them. The CDR3 loop reads CASTQGRQPQHF. The CDR3 nucleotides read TGTGCCAGCACCCAGGGCCGGCAGCCCCAGCATTTT.

The genes are TRBV4-2 and TRBJ1-2, with 10 bases aligning to TRBD1. The V segment lost 4 bases and the J segment 7 bases; nucleotides outside the gene matches: 18. The CDR3 consists of 18 residues. Per germline, CDR1 LGHNA and CDR2 YNFKEQ. CDR3 DNA sequence: TGTGCCAGCAGCCCACTCCCGGGACAGGGGCCGCGAGTCGCTGGCTACACCTTC. Translating it yields CASSPLPGQGPRVAGYTF.

J is TRBJ1-6 and V is TRBV5-6; TRBD1 matches 9 bases. This CDR3 is built from 15 residues. The junction had 5 bases not matched to a gene; V was cut back by 2 bases and J by 8 bases. CDR1 is SGHDT and CDR2 is YYEEEE in the germline V gene. In DNA form, the CDR3 reads TGTGCCAGCAGCTTACGACAGGGGGTCCATTCACCCCTCCACTTT. Translated: CASSLRQGVHSPLHF.

This clone was found a few times. The V and J genes are TRBV27 and TRBJ1-5, with 9 bases lining up with TRBD1. The CDR3 sequence is 17 residues long. V dropped 5 bases and J dropped 7; count of bases not matched to a gene: 15. Germline V gene sequence: CDR1 MNHEY, CDR2 SMNVEV (reference sequence). This CDR3 reads CASSPLFRRDREQPQHF. DNA for the CDR3: TGTGCCAGCAGTCCCCTCTTTCGTCGGGACAGGGAACAGCCCCAGCATTTT.